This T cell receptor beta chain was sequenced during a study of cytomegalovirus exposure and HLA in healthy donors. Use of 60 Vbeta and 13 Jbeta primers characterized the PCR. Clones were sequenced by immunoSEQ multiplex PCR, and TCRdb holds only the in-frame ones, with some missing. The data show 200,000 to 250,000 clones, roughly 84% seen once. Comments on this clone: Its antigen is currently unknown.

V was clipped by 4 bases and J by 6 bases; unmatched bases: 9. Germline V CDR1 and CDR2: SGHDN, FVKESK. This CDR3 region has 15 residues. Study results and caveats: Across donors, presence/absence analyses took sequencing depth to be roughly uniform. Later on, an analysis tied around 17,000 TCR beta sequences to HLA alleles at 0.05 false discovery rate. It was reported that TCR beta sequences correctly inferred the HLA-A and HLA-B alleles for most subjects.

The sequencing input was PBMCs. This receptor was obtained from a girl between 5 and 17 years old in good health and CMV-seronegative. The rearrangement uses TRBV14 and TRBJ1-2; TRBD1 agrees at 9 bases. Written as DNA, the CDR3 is TGTGCCAGCAGCCCGTACGTGACAGGGGGGCATGGCTACACCTTC. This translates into CASSPYVTGGHGYTF.